Given below is one T cell receptor (beta chain) in context. In this sample, this clonotype turned up once. The target of this receptor is not known. One base away there is no much larger clone; base qualities are not given. One read provides weak support. This specimen comes from a study of blood T cells in healthy people across ages (dated by TCRdb to between 2014 and 2017). General notes on the study: In model experiments, template switching captured about one uniquely barcoded TCR beta cDNA molecule for every two T cells. Using deep sequencing normalized with unique cDNA molecular identifiers, the study measured how TCR beta repertoire diversity changes with age. The donors were split into four age groups: young (average about 16 years), middle-aged (roughly 42), aged (more than 60) and long-lived (approximately 80). Donors of different ages were randomly distributed across sequencing lanes to avoid experimental bias. Using the same blood draw, the study looked at two additional independent replicas of 1 million unique cDNA reads for two donors, one aged 18 to 30 and the other aged 80 or older. Overall results and qualifications from the work: Donor CMV infection status was unknown, potentially confounding age-related changes in expanded clonotypes. Bulk unsorted PBMC profiling prevented conclusive comparison of naive and antigen-experienced compartments. Observed TCR beta diversity correlated strongly with the percentage of naive T cells measured by flow cytometry. Estimates of total diversity from one million sequenced T cells were regarded as lower bounds and underestimates. As age increased, observed TCR beta diversity per million T cells dropped in a roughly linear way, and a significant reduction was already evident by age roughly 40. The long-lived group showed more naive CD4+ T cells, fewer expanded clones and increased TCR diversity than the aged group, suggesting age selection.

V loses 0 bases at its end and J loses 6 bases; junction bases beyond the gene matches: 10. Via the germline V gene, CDR1 is SGDLS and CDR2 YYNGEE. From cysteine to phenylalanine, the CDR3 is 17 amino acids long. Left in the record is the CDR3 DNA by itself, 51 bases read in frame from the first base. Library construction relied on 5' RACE. The sequencing machine was an Illumina HiSeq 2500. A second PCR of about 7 to 12 cycles was run with a J-beta primer mix and a sample-barcoded 5' primer. Each TCR beta cDNA molecule received a unique molecular identifier from a template-switch 5' adaptor carrying 12 random nucleotides. Each sample yielded at least 2.5 million CDR3-containing paired-end reads. All of the RNA was converted into first-strand cDNA using the Mint cDNA synthesis kit, with a TRBC-specific oligonucleotide serving as the primer. Following uracil-DNA glycosylase treatment, a first 18-cycle PCR with universal primers M1SS and BC2_uni_R was performed on all cDNA. The authors processed their data as follows. For normalization, 1 million high-quality reads were randomly selected from each sample, with every read carrying a distinct molecular identifier. Reads sharing molecular identifiers were discarded rather than binned into consensus sequences. MiTCR, run with a Q25 quality threshold and the strictest error-elimination algorithm, handled CDR3 identification, clonotype clustering and error correction. A nonparametric unseen species model using Euler transformation provided a lower-bound estimate of total TCR beta diversity. TCRdb redid the processing of the public reads, applying fastp at Q25 and MiXCR, and retained in-frame beta chains. Records with the same CDR3 protein are collapsed into one entry carrying the most frequent genes and DNA. TCRdb's processing, not the study's, gives the V and J calls here. Here the sample has some 640,000 distinct CDR3 sequences; approximately 49% occur a single time. The ten largest account for under 35% of the sample.

Donors were a few dozen systemically healthy Caucasian individuals from Russia aged roughly 6 to 100 years. Ten milliliters of peripheral blood were drawn from each donor into EDTA-treated Vacutainer tubes. Ficoll-Paque density-gradient centrifugation was used to isolate PBMCs, with at least 6.5 million per sample. Total RNA, at least 5 micrograms per sample, was extracted from PBMCs with Trizol reagent. Naive CD45RAhigh/CD27high T cell percentages were measured by flow cytometry on a PBMC aliquot from every donor. Input material: blood. The rearrangement joined TRBV9 to TRBJ2-1; the junction holds 9 bases that match TRBD2. This TCR came from an older woman in good health. The nucleotide sequence reads as follows: TGTGCCAGCAGCGTAGTTGGGGCGGGAGGGCCGGTCAATGAGCAGTTCTTC. The translation is CASSVVGAGGPVNEQFF.